This T cell receptor beta chain is drawn from a study of blood T cell repertoires in COVID-19. Study-level information: T cells, B-cell-depleted T cells, or PBMCs supplied cDNA or gDNA.

The CDR3 runs 16 residues. After removal of 1 base from V and 7 bases from J, the junction contained 6 bases not matched to a gene. Germline values: CDR1 MNHEY, CDR2 SMNVEV (reference sequence). Among Cohort 3 donors, those recovered had two negative PCRs, clearance, or symptom resolution. Per the study methods: Quantification of nucleated cells was approximated via reference gene primer amplification. The assay was immunoSEQ multiplex PCR, and TCRdb's table has in-frame clones only and misses some. D and trimming come from the DNA, and the V and J calls and clone size come from that table. The data hold around 300,000 clones, with roughly 90% observed a single time.

V is TRBV27 and J is TRBJ1-6; TRBD1 aligns across 8 bases. This clonotype was obtained from a woman in her 40s who had recovered from COVID-19. The sample taken for sequencing was PBMCs or T cells enriched from blood (not recorded which). The CDR3 region has the DNA TGTGCCAGCAGTTTATTAGGACAGGGAGAGAATTCACCCCTCCACTTT. This sequence encodes CASSLLGQGENSPLHF.